These 11 T cell receptor beta chains share one sample of origin, sequenced in a study of control samples from healthy donors and cancer patients. Clones were read by immunoSEQ multiplex PCR, and TCRdb kept only the in-frame ones, dropping some. The profile shows roughly 120,000 clones, about 93% of them singletons. The sequencing input was PBMCs. Source of these receptors: a man in his forties or fifties with head and neck cancer.

This rearrangement joins TRBV5-1 to TRBJ1-6; D not certain. This CDR3 is built from 15 residues. CDR1 SGHRS and CDR2 YFSETQ come from the germline V gene. The germline V and J ends were trimmed by 0 bases and 7 bases, with 11 bases remaining between them. CDR3 nucleotides: TGCGCCAGCAGCTTGGGTGGTGGTTGGAATTCACCCCTCCACTTT. Translation: CASSLGGGWNSPLHF.

The chain combines TRBV5-1 with TRBJ1-3; no clear D. Trimming cost V 4 bases and J 0 bases, with 11 bases left between them. Germline values: CDR1 SGHRS, CDR2 YFSETQ. The CDR3 sequence is 15 residues long. This chain's CDR3 is CASSRDPNSGNTIYF. The CDR3 bases are TGCGCCAGCAGCCGTGACCCGAACTCTGGAAACACCATATATTTT.

This chain joins TRBV4-1 and TRBJ2-3, with D perhaps TRBD1 (6 bases). This CDR3 has 15 residues. Between the trimmed V and J ends, which lost 0 bases and 6 bases, there was a span of 13 bases. Germline-derived CDR1 and CDR2 are MGHRA and YSYEKL. This CDR3 reads CASSQEGTTRDTQYF. The CDR3 bases are TGCGCCAGCAGCCAAGAGGGGACAACGAGGGATACGCAGTATTTT.

This clone was seen only once. This chain links TRBV29-1 with TRBJ2-5; tentatively, D is TRBD1 (6 bases). Per the germline V gene, CDR1 is SQVTM and CDR2 is ANQGSEA. The CDR3 length is 16 residues. With 0 bases removed from V and 4 bases from J, the gap between germline ends came to 18 bases. The CDR3 DNA follows: TGCAGCGTTGAAGATCCCCAGCAGGGGATAGGAGAGACCCAGTACTTC. Its protein product is CSVEDPQQGIGETQYF.

The DNA for the CDR3 is TGTGCCACCAGTGATTCGTGGGGCGAGGATCCCCAGGGCGTCTACAATGAGCAGTTCTTC. It encodes CATSDSWGEDPQGVYNEQFF. The chain carries TRBV24-1 and TRBJ2-1, with a possible D match to TRBD1 (5 bases). CDR1 is KGHDR and CDR2 is SFDVKD in the germline V gene. The CDR3 totals 20 residues. Trimming left V 2 bases short and J 3 bases short, with 25 bases between.

The chain recombines TRBV7-3 with TRBJ1-2; no clear D. Germline V gene data show CDR1 as SGHTA and CDR2 as FQGTGA. Trimming took off 0 bases at V and 8 bases at J, with 16 bases between the two ends. This CDR3 is built from 15 residues. The chain's CDR3 is CASSLTSGVPSGYTF. CDR3 DNA sequence: TGTGCCAGCAGCTTAACCTCGGGAGTCCCTTCGGGCTACACCTTC.

J is TRBJ2-1 and V is TRBV7-4, with D perhaps being TRBD1 or TRBD2 (6 bases each). Trimming shortened V by 4 bases and J by 10 bases, and 20 bases separated the two germline ends. The CDR3 covers 15 residues. CDR1 and CDR2 from the germline V gene are SGHVT and SQSDAQ. CDR3 nucleotides: TGTGCCAGCAGCTCCCCAACGGGGGCGGAGGAGGAGCAGTTCTTC. This encodes CASSSPTGAEEEQFF.

The V call is TRBV27, the J call TRBJ2-2, with D unclear. Between the trimmed V and J ends, which lost 6 bases and 2 bases, there was a span of 19 bases. The CDR3 extends over 17 amino acids. Germline-derived CDR1 and CDR2 are MNHEY and SMNVEV (reference sequence). The CDR3: CASRSDAYRRNTGELFF. The CDR3 nucleotides read TGTGCCAGCAGATCAGACGCTTACCGGAGAAACACCGGGGAGCTGTTTTTT.

This clone showed up just once. V is TRBV18 and J is TRBJ2-5, with 7 bases aligning to TRBD2. CDR1 is KGHSH, CDR2 LQKENI, per germline. V trimming: 5 bases; J trimming: 0 bases; junction bases outside the gene matches: 9. The CDR3 covers 16 residues. Written as DNA, the CDR3 is TGTGCCAGCTCAGCCCTCTTGCGGGGGAACCAAGAGACCCAGTACTTC. This gives the protein CASSALLRGNQETQYF.

This clone was observed a single time. The J gene is TRBJ1-1, the V gene TRBV4-1, with unresolved D. This CDR3 comprises 15 residues. CDR1 is MGHRA, CDR2 YSYEKL, per germline. Trimming removed 5 bases from V and 5 bases from J, with 18 bases in between. CDR3 sequence (DNA): TGCGCCAGCAGCGATAATGACCCCCGTAGGACTGAAGCTTTCTTT. This sequence encodes CASSDNDPRRTEAFF.

V gene TRBV27 combines with J gene TRBJ2-2; 8 bases match TRBD2. The V segment lost 2 bases and the J segment 3 bases; nucleotides outside the gene matches: 2. This CDR3 contains 15 residues. From germline, CDR1 is MNHEY and CDR2 SMNVEV (reference sequence). The DNA for the CDR3 is TGTGCCAGCAGTTTAAGCGGGGGATACACCGGGGAGCTGTTTTTT. Its protein is CASSLSGGYTGELFF.